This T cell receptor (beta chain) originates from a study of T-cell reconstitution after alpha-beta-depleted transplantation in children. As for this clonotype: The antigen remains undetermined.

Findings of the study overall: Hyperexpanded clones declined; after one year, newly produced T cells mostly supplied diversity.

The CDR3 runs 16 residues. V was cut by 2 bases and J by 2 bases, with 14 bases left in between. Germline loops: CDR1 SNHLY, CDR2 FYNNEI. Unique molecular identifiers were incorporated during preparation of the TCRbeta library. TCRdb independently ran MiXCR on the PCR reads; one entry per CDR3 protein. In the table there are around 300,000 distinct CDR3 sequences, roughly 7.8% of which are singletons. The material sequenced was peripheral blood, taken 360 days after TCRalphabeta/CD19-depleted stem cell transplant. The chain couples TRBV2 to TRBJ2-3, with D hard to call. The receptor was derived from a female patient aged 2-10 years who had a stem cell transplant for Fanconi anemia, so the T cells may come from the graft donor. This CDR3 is CASSEWALRDTDTQYF. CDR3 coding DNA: TGTGCCAGCAGTGAATGGGCATTAAGGGACACAGATACGCAGTATTTT.